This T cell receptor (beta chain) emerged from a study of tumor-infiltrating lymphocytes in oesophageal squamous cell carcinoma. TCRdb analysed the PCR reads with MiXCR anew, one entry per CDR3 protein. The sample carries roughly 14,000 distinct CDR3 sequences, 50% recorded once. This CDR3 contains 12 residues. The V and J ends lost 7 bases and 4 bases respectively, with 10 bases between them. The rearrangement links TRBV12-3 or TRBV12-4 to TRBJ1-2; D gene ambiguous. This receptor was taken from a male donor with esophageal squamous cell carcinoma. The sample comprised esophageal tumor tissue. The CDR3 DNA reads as TGTGCCAGCACCTCAGAGAGCTATGGCTACACCTTC. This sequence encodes CASTSESYGYTF.